These 13 T cell receptor beta chains were sequenced from one sample in a study of a mutant IDH1 vaccine in newly diagnosed glioma. The antigens for these receptors are not known. This sample's time point: week 23, last vaccination. The content of each vaccine dose was 300 ug of mutant IDH1 20-mer peptide, and topical imiquimod accompanied it. The assay was immunoSEQ multiplex PCR, and TCRdb's table has in-frame clones only and misses some. This sample carries approximately 82,000 clones, approximately 85% of them seen once, and the ten largest clones take approximately 0.8%. This specimen was PBMCs, taken from a glioma patient whose treatment included an IDH1 peptide vaccine. The receptor source for this set is a woman in her fifties or sixties with glioma.

J is TRBJ1-5 and V is TRBV28, with a tentative D call TRBD1 (5 bases). Germline V CDR1 and CDR2: MDHEN, SYDVKM. V was shortened by 5 bases and J by 7 bases, with 15 bases between the two germline ends. The CDR3 sequence is 14 residues long. CDR3 sequence reads: CASSPWGTRQPQHF. In DNA, the CDR3 is TGTGCCAGCAGTCCCTGGGGGACCAGGCAGCCCCAGCATTTT.

The chain employs TRBV5-1 and TRBJ2-1; 11 bases fit TRBD2. The CDR3 runs to 14 residues. CDR1 SGHRS and CDR2 YFSETQ come from the germline V gene. V shed 10 bases, J shed 4 bases, and the junction held 7 bases outside the gene matches. CDR3 DNA sequence: TGCGCCGTAAGTGGGACTAGCGGATACAATGAGCAGTTCTTC. Translated, it gives CAVSGTSGYNEQFF.

The J gene is TRBJ2-7, the V gene TRBV6-6; either TRBD1 or TRBD2 may supply D (5 bases each). Trimming took 0 bases from V and 6 from J, leaving 15 bases between them. The CDR3 extends over 15 amino acids. CDR1 MNHNY and CDR2 SVGAGI come from the germline V gene (reference sequence). In DNA, the CDR3 is TGTGCCAGCAGTTACTCCCGGGACCCCGGAGTCGAGCAGTACTTC. Protein: CASSYSRDPGVEQYF.

The gene calls are TRBV5-1 and TRBJ2-1, with TRBD2 matching 8 bases. The germline V gene encodes CDR1 SGHRS and CDR2 YFSETQ. The trim removed 4 bases at V and 2 bases at J, leaving 5 bases unmatched. The CDR3 loop spans 15 amino acids. As DNA, the CDR3 is TGCGCCAGCAGCGCCACTAGCGGAGCCTACAATGAGCAGTTCTTC. Encoded protein: CASSATSGAYNEQFF.

This clone was recorded once. V is TRBV7-9 and J is TRBJ2-1; the D gene could be TRBD1 or TRBD2 (6 bases each). This CDR3 is 16 amino acids long. Germline lookup yields CDR1 SEHNR and CDR2 FQNEAQ (reference sequence). Between the trimmed V and J ends, which lost 7 bases and 5 bases, there was a span of 21 bases. The CDR3 DNA reads as TGTGCCAGCACCCCTAGACCTCGGGGGCCCCACAATGAGCAGTTCTTC. This translates into CASTPRPRGPHNEQFF.

The chain carries TRBV30 and TRBJ2-7; D remains unclear. CDR3 length: 11 amino acids. In germline, CDR1 is GTSNPN, CDR2 SVGIG (reference sequence). The ends were cut back, 2 bases at V and 4 bases at J, with 6 bases in the middle. CDR3 nucleotide sequence: TGTGCCTGGAGTTGGGGTTACGAGCAGTACTTC. Translating it yields CAWSWGYEQYF.

This sequence joins TRBV1 and TRBJ1-2. TRBV1 is a recognized pseudogene. The CDR3 runs to 17 residues. The CDR3 loop is CTSSQDWSAWEWYGYTF. Written as DNA, the CDR3 is TGCACCAGCAGCCAAGATTGGTCGGCCTGGGAGTGGTATGGCTACACCTTC.

This clone came up once. The chain uses TRBV5-1 and TRBJ2-1, with no clear D. There are 14 residues in the CDR3. CDR1 is SGHRS, CDR2 YFSETQ, per germline. Trimming took 4 bases from V and 8 from J, leaving 16 bases between them. CDR3 bases: TGCGCCAGCAGCCTCCTTTATCCCTCCGATGAGCAGTTCTTC. Amino acid sequence: CASSLLYPSDEQFF.

V and J are TRBV5-5 and TRBJ1-5; no clear D. Germline values: CDR1 SGHKS, CDR2 YYEKEE (reference sequence). There are 12 residues in the CDR3. V lost 2 bases and J 4 bases, leaving 4 bases between the germline ends. The CDR3 loop is CASSFFNQPQHF. The CDR3 DNA reads as TGTGCCAGCAGCTTCTTTAATCAGCCCCAGCATTTT. The variable domain in full, with the rest retrieved from reference TRBV5-5 and TRBJ1-5, is DAGVTQSPTHLIKTRGQQVTLRCSPISGHKSVSWYQQVLGQGPQFIFQYYEKEERGRGNFPDRFSARQFPNYSSELNVNALLLGDSALYLCASSFFNQPQHFGDGTRLSIL.

This chain uses TRBV7-2 with TRBJ1-3; D unclear. Germline loops: CDR1 SGHTA, CDR2 FQGNSA. The CDR3 runs 16 residues. The V and J ends lost 0 bases and 0 bases respectively, with 9 bases between them. CDR3 nucleotides: TGTGCCAGCAGCTTAGCCCGCGGCGGCTCTGGAAACACCATATATTTT. Translated: CASSLARGGSGNTIYF.

CDR3 sequence reads: CASSLDLVNEQFF. CDR3 in DNA: TGCGCCAGCAGCTTGGATTTAGTCAATGAGCAGTTCTTC. The chain is built from TRBV5-1 and TRBJ2-1; D gene ambiguous. Germline lookup yields CDR1 SGHRS and CDR2 YFSETQ. CDR3 size: 13 residues. V lost 0 bases, J lost 6 bases, and 7 bases lay in between.

V gene TRBV7-3 combines with J gene TRBJ1-1; D not resolved. Trimming took off 0 bases at V and 1 base at J, with 3 bases between the two ends. Looked up from germline, CDR1 is SGHTA and CDR2 is FQGTGA. The CDR3 has 13 amino acids. The CDR3 sequence is CASSLTGNTEAFF. CDR3 DNA: TGTGCCAGCAGCTTAACAGGGAACACTGAAGCTTTCTTT.

This chain connects TRBV18 to TRBJ1-1, with D tentatively TRBD1 (6 bases). The germline gives CDR1 KGHSH, CDR2 LQKENI. The CDR3 runs to 15 residues. V was clipped by 5 bases and J by 2 bases, with 15 bases between them. The CDR3 nucleotides read TGTGCCAGCTCATTGCGGACAGACGAAAACACTGAAGCTTTCTTT. Translating gives CASSLRTDENTEAFF. The whole variable domain, filled in from reference TRBV18 and TRBJ1-1, reads NAGVMQNPRHLVRRRGQEARLRCSPMKGHSHVYWYRQLPEEGLKFMVYLQKENIIDESGMPKERFSAEFPKEGPSILRIQQVVRGDSAAYFCASSLRTDENTEAFFGQGTRLTVV.